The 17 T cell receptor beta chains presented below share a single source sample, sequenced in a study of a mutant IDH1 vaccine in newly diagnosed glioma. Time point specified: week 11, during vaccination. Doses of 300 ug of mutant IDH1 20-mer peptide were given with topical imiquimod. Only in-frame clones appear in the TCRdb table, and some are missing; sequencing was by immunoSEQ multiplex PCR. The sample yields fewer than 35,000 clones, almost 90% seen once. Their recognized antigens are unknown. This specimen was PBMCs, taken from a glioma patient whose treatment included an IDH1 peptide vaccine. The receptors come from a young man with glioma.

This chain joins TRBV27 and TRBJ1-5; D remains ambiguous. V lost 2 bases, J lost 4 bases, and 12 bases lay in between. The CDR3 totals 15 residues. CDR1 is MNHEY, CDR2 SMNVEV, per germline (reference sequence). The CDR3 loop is CASSLMGIANQPQHF. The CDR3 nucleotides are TGTGCCAGCAGTTTAATGGGGATAGCAAATCAGCCCCAGCATTTT.

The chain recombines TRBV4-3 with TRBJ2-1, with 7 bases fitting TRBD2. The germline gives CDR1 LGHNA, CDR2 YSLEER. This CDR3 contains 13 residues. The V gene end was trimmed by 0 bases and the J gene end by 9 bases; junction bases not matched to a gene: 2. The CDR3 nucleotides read TGCGCCAGCAGCCAAGAGACGGGAGGTGAGCAGTTCTTC. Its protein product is CASSQETGGEQFF.

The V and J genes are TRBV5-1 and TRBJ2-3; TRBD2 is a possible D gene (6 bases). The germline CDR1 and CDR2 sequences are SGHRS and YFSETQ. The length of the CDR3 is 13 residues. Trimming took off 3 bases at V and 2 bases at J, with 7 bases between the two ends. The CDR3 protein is CASSSGDTDTQYF. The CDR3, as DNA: TGCGCCAGCAGCTCGGGGGACACAGATACGCAGTATTTT.

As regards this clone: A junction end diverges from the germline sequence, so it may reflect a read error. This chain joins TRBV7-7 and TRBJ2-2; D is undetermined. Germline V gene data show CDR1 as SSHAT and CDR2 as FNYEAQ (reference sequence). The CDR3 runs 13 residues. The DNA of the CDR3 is TGTGCTAGCAGCTTGGATGGTCCCGGGGAGCTGTTTTTT. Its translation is CASSLDGPGELFF.

In nucleotides, the CDR3 is TGCGCCAGCAGCTTGGATCCAGGGTCCATGAACACTGAAGCTTTCTTT. This translates into CASSLDPGSMNTEAFF. V gene TRBV5-1 combines with J gene TRBJ1-1, with D perhaps matching TRBD1 (5 bases). The V gene lost 0 bases and the J gene lost 0 bases, with 12 bases spanning the gap. CDR3 size: 16 residues. Germline V gene lookup returns CDR1 SGHRS and CDR2 YFSETQ.

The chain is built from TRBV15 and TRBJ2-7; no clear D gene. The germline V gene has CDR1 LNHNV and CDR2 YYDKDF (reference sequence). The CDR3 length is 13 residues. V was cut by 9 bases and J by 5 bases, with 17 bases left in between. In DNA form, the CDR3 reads TGTGCCACACGGGCCAGGAACGAAAACGAGCAGTACTTC. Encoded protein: CATRARNENEQYF.

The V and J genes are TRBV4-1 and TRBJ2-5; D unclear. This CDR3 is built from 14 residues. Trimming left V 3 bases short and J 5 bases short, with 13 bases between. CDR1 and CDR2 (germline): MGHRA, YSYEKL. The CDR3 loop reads CASSHVRTGETQYF. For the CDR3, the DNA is TGCGCCAGCAGCCATGTCAGGACGGGCGAGACCCAGTACTTC.

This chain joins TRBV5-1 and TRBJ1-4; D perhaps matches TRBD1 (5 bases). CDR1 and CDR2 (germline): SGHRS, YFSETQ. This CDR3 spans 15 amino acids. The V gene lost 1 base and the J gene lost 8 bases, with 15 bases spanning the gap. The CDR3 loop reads CASSLSGGTGEKLFF. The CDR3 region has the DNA TGCGCCAGCAGCTTGTCAGGAGGGACGGGGGAAAAACTGTTTTTT. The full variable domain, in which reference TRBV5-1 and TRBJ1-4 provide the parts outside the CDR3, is KAGVTQTPRYLIKTRGQQVTLSCSPISGHRSVSWYQQTPGQGLQFLFEYFSETQRNKGNFPGRFSGRQFSNSRSEMNVSTLELGDSALYLCASSLSGGTGEKLFFGSGTQLSVL.

In DNA, the CDR3 is TGTGCCAGCAGGGACAGGGCTCCAACAGATACGCAGTATTTT. Protein sequence: CASRDRAPTDTQYF. V gene TRBV2 combines with J gene TRBJ2-3; 8 nucleotides line up with TRBD1. Germline CDR1 and CDR2: SNHLY and FYNNEI. There are 14 residues in the CDR3. The junction had 5 bases not matched to a gene; V was cut back by 6 bases and J by 3 bases. The full variable domain, completed using reference TRBV2 and TRBJ2-3, is EPEVTQTPSHQVTQMGQEVILRCVPISNHLYFYWYRQILGQKVEFLVSFYNNEISEKSEIFDDQFSVERPDGSNFTLKIRSTKLEDSAMYFCASRDRAPTDTQYFGPGTRLTVL.

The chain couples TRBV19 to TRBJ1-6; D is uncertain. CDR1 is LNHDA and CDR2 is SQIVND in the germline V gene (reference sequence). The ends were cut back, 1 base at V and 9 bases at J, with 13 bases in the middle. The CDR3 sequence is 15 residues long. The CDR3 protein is CASSIVSTGISPLHF. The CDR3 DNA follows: TGTGCCAGTAGTATAGTCTCGACCGGGATTTCACCCCTCCACTTT.

The DNA for the CDR3 is TGTGCCAGCAGTTACGGGGGGCTGCAGCCCCAGCATTTT. This encodes CASSYGGLQPQHF. This sequence joins TRBV6-5 and TRBJ1-5; tentatively, D is TRBD1 (6 bases). Deletions cut 2 bases from V and 7 bases from J, with 9 bases between. CDR3 length: 13 amino acids. Germline loops: CDR1 MNHEY, CDR2 SVGAGI.

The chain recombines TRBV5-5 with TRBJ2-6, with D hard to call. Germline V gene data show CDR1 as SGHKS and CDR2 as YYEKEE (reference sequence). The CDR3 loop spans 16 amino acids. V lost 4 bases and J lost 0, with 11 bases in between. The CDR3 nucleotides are TGTGCCAGCAGCCTTTTGGGGTCCTCTGGGGCCAACGTCCTGACTTTC. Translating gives CASSLLGSSGANVLTF.

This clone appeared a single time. The chain's CDR3 is CASSKSRGRSTDTQYF. Here the CDR3 DNA reads TGTGCCAGTAGTAAATCAAGGGGGAGGAGCACAGATACGCAGTATTTT. V is TRBV19 and J is TRBJ2-3, with D possibly called TRBD1 or TRBD2 (6 bases each). This CDR3 spans 16 amino acids. Germline V gene sequence: CDR1 LNHDA, CDR2 SQIVND (reference sequence). The germline V and J ends were trimmed by 4 bases and 0 bases, with 14 bases remaining between them.

This CDR3 reads CASSQDSGFYEKLFF. The DNA for the CDR3 is TGCGCCAGCAGCCAAGATTCAGGGTTTTACGAAAAACTGTTTTTT. V gene TRBV4-3 combines with J gene TRBJ1-4; TRBD1 is a possible D gene (5 bases). The CDR3 consists of 15 residues. Germline V gene sequence: CDR1 LGHNA, CDR2 YSLEER. V lost 0 bases, J lost 8 bases, and 13 bases lay in between.

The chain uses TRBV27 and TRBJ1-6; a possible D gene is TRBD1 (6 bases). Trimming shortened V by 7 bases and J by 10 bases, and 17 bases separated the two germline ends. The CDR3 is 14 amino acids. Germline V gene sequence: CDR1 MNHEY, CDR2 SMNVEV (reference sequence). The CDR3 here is CASNSRGVGSPLHF. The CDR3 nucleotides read TGTGCCAGCAATTCGAGGGGGGTCGGCTCACCCCTCCACTTT.

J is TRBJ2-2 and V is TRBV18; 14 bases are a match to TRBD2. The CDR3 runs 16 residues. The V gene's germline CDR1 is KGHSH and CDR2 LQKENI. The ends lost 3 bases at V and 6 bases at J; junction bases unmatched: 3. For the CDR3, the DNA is TGTGCCAGCTCACCTAAGGGACTAGCGGGAGCCGGGGAGCTGTTTTTT. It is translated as CASSPKGLAGAGELFF.

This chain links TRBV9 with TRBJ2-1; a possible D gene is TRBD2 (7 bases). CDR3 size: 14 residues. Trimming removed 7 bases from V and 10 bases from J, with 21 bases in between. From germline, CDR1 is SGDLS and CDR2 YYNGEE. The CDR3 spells CASARGRATGEQFF. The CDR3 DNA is TGTGCCAGCGCGAGAGGGAGGGCCACAGGGGAGCAGTTCTTC.